A selection of T cell receptor beta chains follows, all from one sample in a study of cytomegalovirus exposure and HLA in healthy donors. Clones were read by immunoSEQ multiplex PCR, and TCRdb kept only the in-frame ones, dropping some. Of over 200,000 clones detected, approximately 87% appear once; the ten largest clones hold 1% to 1.5%. The specimen was PBMCs. Receptor source: a human donor in good health. Both conserved end residues are part of each CDR3. D genes are given only for firm matches. The size entry is marked missing in some rows and otherwise reads once, few, many or a size class.

V gene,J gene,clone size,D gene,CDR3 DNA,CDR3 protein
TRBV30,TRBJ2-1,NA,NA,TGTGCCTGGACGGAGCTTGGTGAGCAGTTCTTC,CAWTELGEQFF
TRBV7-2,TRBJ2-7,NA,NA,TGTGCCAGCAGCCCCAGGGGCCCCTACGAGCAGTACTTC,CASSPRGPYEQYF
TRBV15,TRBJ2-7,NA,NA,TGTGCCACCAGCGCCTGGGGGGAACGATACGAGCAGTACTTC,CATSAWGERYEQYF
TRBV14,TRBJ2-5,few,NA,TGTGCCAGCTCTGTTAGGAGAGGCACCTACCAAGAGACCCAGTACTTC,CASSVRRGTYQETQYF
TRBV7-9,TRBJ2-5,NA,NA,TGTGCCAGCAGCTCGGGTTTGTACCGCTGGTACCAAGAGACCCAGTACTTC,CASSSGLYRWYQETQYF
TRBV4-1,TRBJ2-1,NA,NA,TGCGCCAGCAGCCCAGAGGCTAGCTCCTACAATGAGCAGTTCTTC,CASSPEASSYNEQFF
TRBV6-5,TRBJ2-7,NA,TRBD1,TGTGCCAGCAGCCGGGACAGGGGGTCCTACGAGCAGTACTTC,CASSRDRGSYEQYF
TRBV14,TRBJ1-1,NA,TRBD1,TGTGCCAGCAGCCAGAGGACAGGGAACATGAACACTGAAGCTTTCTTT,CASSQRTGNMNTEAFF
TRBV19,TRBJ2-2,NA,NA,TGTGCCAGTAACCGCAGGACCGGGGAGCTGTTTTTT,CASNRRTGELFF
TRBV5-1,TRBJ2-5,NA,NA,TGCGCCAGCAGCTCAGGACATAGTGGTGGACAAGAGACCCAGTACTTC,CASSSGHSGGQETQYF
TRBV29-1,TRBJ2-7,NA,NA,TGCAGCGTTGAGCGGGGTACCTACGAGCAGTACTTC,CSVERGTYEQYF
TRBV28,TRBJ2-7,NA,TRBD1,TGTGCCAGCAGGACAGGGACAGGGGGCTTCTACGAGCAGTACTTC,CASRTGTGGFYEQYF
TRBV6-5,TRBJ2-5,NA,NA,TGTGCCAGCAAATTGACTATCCAAGAGACCCAGTACTTC,CASKLTIQETQYF
TRBV27,TRBJ2-1,NA,NA,TGTGCCAGCAGTTTGTCCAGAGAGCACAGTGAGCAGTTCTTC,CASSLSREHSEQFF
TRBV11-2,TRBJ2-7,NA,TRBD2,TGTGCCAGCAGCTTGGGCCCTAGCGGGAGGGCCAGGGGGAGAGAGCAGTACTTC,CASSLGPSGRARGREQYF
TRBV30,TRBJ2-1,NA,NA,TGTGCCTGGAGTGTACTTGGGAGGACCAACAATGAGCAGTTCTTC,CAWSVLGRTNNEQFF
TRBV27,TRBJ1-4,NA,NA,TGTGCCAGCAGTTTATACCCGGAGCCCACTAGGGAAAAACTGTTTTTT,CASSLYPEPTREKLFF
TRBV6-6,TRBJ2-3,few,TRBD1,TGTGCCAGCAGTCCAAGACAGGGAACTAGCACAGATACGCAGTATTTT,CASSPRQGTSTDTQYF
TRBV13,TRBJ2-1,few,NA,TGTGCCAGCAGCTTAGGGCGAAATGAGCAGTTCTTC,CASSLGRNEQFF
TRBV9,TRBJ2-3,NA,NA,TGTGCCAGCAGCGTAGGGGGCAGCACAGATACGCAGTATTTT,CASSVGGSTDTQYF
TRBV7-9,TRBJ2-3,NA,NA,TGTGCCAGCAGCTTAGGCTGGGGCAGAGACACAGATACGCAGTATTTT,CASSLGWGRDTDTQYF
TRBV9,TRBJ2-5,NA,TRBD2,TGTGCCAGCAGCGTACAAGCGGGACCGGGAGGGGAGACCCAGTACTTC,CASSVQAGPGGETQYF
TRBV5-4,TRBJ1-1,NA,TRBD1,TGTGCCAGCAGCCCGGGAGGGACAGGGGGCGTCACTGAAGCTTTCTTT,CASSPGGTGGVTEAFF
TRBV18,TRBJ2-2,NA,NA,TGTGCCAGCTCACGATCCCAGACGAACACCGGGGAGCTGTTTTTT,CASSRSQTNTGELFF
TRBV19,TRBJ2-4,NA,TRBD1,TGTGCCAGTACCGATGCCTTCGGGACAGGACAGGAGGCCAAAAACATTCAGTACTTC,CASTDAFGTGQEAKNIQYF
TRBV19,TRBJ1-5,NA,TRBD1,TGTGCCAGTAGTATAGGACAGGGGGCCCATAGCAATCAGCCCCAGCATTTT,CASSIGQGAHSNQPQHF
TRBV6-6,TRBJ2-1,NA,NA,TGTGCCAGCAGTTACGAGCGGGTTGGTTCCTACAATGAGCAGTTCTTC,CASSYERVGSYNEQFF
TRBV10-3,TRBJ2-3,NA,NA,TGTGCCATCAGTGAGTCCAAGCCAAAAAGGATCACGGGGACAGATACGCAGTATTTT,CAISESKPKRITGTDTQYF
TRBV6-6,TRBJ2-7,NA,NA,TGTGCCAGCAGTGACTGGACAAATACCTACGAGCAGTACTTC,CASSDWTNTYEQYF
TRBV29-1,TRBJ1-2,once,NA,TGCAGCGTTGCTCAGAACTATGGCTACACCTTC,CSVAQNYGYTF
TRBV6-4,TRBJ2-1,NA,TRBD1,TGTGCCAGCAGTGAAGGACAGGGGGTCAATGAGCAGTTCTTC,CASSEGQGVNEQFF
TRBV6-1,TRBJ2-7,NA,NA,TGTGCCAGCACTACCGGTTACGAGCAGTACTTC,CASTTGYEQYF
TRBV2,TRBJ2-1,NA,TRBD2,TGTGCCAGCAGTCTCGGGGGGGCGAGTACTAGCGGGATCAATGAGCAGTTCTTC,CASSLGGASTSGINEQFF
TRBV19,TRBJ1-4,NA,NA,TGTGCCAGTAGTATAAGCCTTAATGAAAAACTGTTTTTT,CASSISLNEKLFF
TRBV6-1,TRBJ2-5,NA,NA,TGTGCCGGGTCACAGGCCGCCCGGGGGGAGACCCAGTACTTC,CAGSQAARGETQYF
TRBV7-9,TRBJ2-7,NA,TRBD2,TGTGCCAGCAGCTCCCTGGGGGGAGGGCCGTTTGAGCAGTACTTC,CASSSLGGGPFEQYF
TRBV10-3,TRBJ1-1,NA,NA,TGTGCCATCAGTGACAGGGTGTCTCAGGAGACTGAAGCTTTCTTT,CAISDRVSQETEAFF
TRBV7-9,TRBJ2-3,NA,NA,TGTGCCAGCAGCTTAGAACTCGTAGATACGCAGTATTTT,CASSLELVDTQYF
TRBV18,TRBJ2-1,NA,TRBD2,TGTGCCAGCTCACCTAGGACTAGCGGCAACAATGAGCAGTTCTTC,CASSPRTSGNNEQFF
TRBV7-9,TRBJ1-1,NA,NA,TGTTCCAGCAGCTTAGTACAGGGTTTTACTTTCTTT,CSSSLVQGFTFF
TRBV5-1,TRBJ2-3,NA,NA,TGCGCCAGCAGCTTAGAGAGCACAGATACGCAGTATTTT,CASSLESTDTQYF
TRBV6-6,TRBJ2-2,NA,NA,TGTGCCAGCAGCACTAGCACCGGGGAGCTGTTTTTT,CASSTSTGELFF
TRBV7-9,TRBJ2-3,once,NA,TGTGCCAGCAGCCAGGGGAGTAACACAGATACGCAGTATTTT,CASSQGSNTDTQYF
TRBV30,TRBJ1-1,NA,NA,TGTGCCTGGAGTGTGCTGGGACACACCACTGAAGCTTTCTTT,CAWSVLGHTTEAFF
TRBV29-1,TRBJ1-2,once,NA,TGCAGCGTTGAAGAGGGTGGCAGGCTTAACTATGGCTACACCTTC,CSVEEGGRLNYGYTF
TRBV2,TRBJ2-7,NA,NA,TGTGCCAGCAGTGCAATGGACAGAGCGACCTACGAGCAGTACTTC,CASSAMDRATYEQYF
TRBV10-3,TRBJ1-6,NA,NA,TGTGCCATCAGTGAGCGGGAGCTTAATTCACCCCTCCACTTT,CAISERELNSPLHF
TRBV7-3,TRBJ2-2,NA,TRBD2,TGTGCCAGCAGTCAAAGCGGGAGTGAGCACACCGGGGAGCTGTTTTTT,CASSQSGSEHTGELFF
TRBV5-1,TRBJ2-1,NA,TRBD2,TGCGCCAGCAGGGCGGGAGCGGACAATGAGCAGTTCTTC,CASRAGADNEQFF
TRBV29-1,TRBJ1-2,NA,TRBD1,TGCAGCGGCTCGGGACAGGGGTTGCGGGGCTACACCTTC,CSGSGQGLRGYTF
TRBV6-6,TRBJ2-7,NA,NA,TGTGCCAGCAGTTACGGGAGACAGGACGAGCAGTACTTC,CASSYGRQDEQYF
TRBV7-9,TRBJ2-1,NA,NA,TGTGCCAGCAGCCGGGTGGGGGCTTCCAATAATGAGCAGTTCTTC,CASSRVGASNNEQFF
TRBV29-1,TRBJ2-5,NA,NA,TGCAGCGTTGTCCGGAGAAATCAACCCCAAGAGACCCAGTACTTC,CSVVRRNQPQETQYF
TRBV6-1,TRBJ1-1,NA,NA,TGTGCCAGCAGTGATCTCCAGGGAACAAACACTGAAGCTTTCTTT,CASSDLQGTNTEAFF
TRBV7-9,TRBJ2-1,few,TRBD1,TGTGCCAGCAGCCCCCGGACAGGGGTTGGTGAGCAGTTCTTC,CASSPRTGVGEQFF
TRBV11-1,TRBJ2-5,NA,TRBD2,TGTGCCAGCAGCCCCGGAGGGGTGGCGGGAGACCCAGAGACCCAGTACTTC,CASSPGGVAGDPETQYF
TRBV4-3,TRBJ1-6,NA,NA,TGCGCCAGCAGCCAAGCATTTCTTGGAGGGTTCGGGAATTCACCCCTCCACTTT,CASSQAFLGGFGNSPLHF
TRBV5-1,TRBJ1-5,NA,NA,TGCGCCAGCAGCTTGAGGGGAAATCAGCCCCAGCATTTT,CASSLRGNQPQHF
TRBV14,TRBJ2-3,NA,TRBD2,TGTGCCAGCAGCCCGTGGGGGGAGGGCCTCACAGATACGCAGTATTTT,CASSPWGEGLTDTQYF
TRBV11-2,TRBJ1-5,NA,NA,TGTGCCAGCAGCCCGGATGGGCGCCGCAATCAGCCCCAGCATTTT,CASSPDGRRNQPQHF